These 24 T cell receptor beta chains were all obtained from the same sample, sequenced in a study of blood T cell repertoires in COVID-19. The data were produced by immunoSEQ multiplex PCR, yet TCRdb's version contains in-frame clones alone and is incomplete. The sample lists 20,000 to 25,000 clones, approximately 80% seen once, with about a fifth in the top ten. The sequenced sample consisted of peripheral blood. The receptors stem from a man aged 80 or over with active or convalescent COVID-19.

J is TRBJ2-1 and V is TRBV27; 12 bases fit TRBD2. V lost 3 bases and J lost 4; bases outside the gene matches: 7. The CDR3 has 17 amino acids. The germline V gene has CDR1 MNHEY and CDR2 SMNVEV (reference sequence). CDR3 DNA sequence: TGTGCCAGCAGTTTTCCTCGACTAGCGGGAGTGTACAATGAGCAGTTCTTC. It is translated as CASSFPRLAGVYNEQFF.

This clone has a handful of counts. CDR3 nucleotide sequence: TGTGCCAGCAGCCTTTTCACGGGACGGGGGGACACTGAAGCTTTCTTT. It encodes CASSLFTGRGDTEAFF. This chain connects TRBV7-6 to TRBJ1-1; perhaps TRBD1 as D (5 bases). The germline V gene encodes CDR1 SGHVS and CDR2 FNYEAQ. The germline V and J ends were trimmed by 5 bases and 3 bases, with 19 bases remaining between them. The CDR3 is 16 residues long. Full variable domain (rest looked up from reference TRBV7-6 and TRBJ1-1): GAGVSQSPRYKVTKRGQDVALRCDPISGHVSLYWYRQALGQGPEFLTYFNYEAQQDKSGLPNDRFSAERPEGSISTLTIQRTEQRDSAMYRCASSLFTGRGDTEAFFGQGTRLTVV.

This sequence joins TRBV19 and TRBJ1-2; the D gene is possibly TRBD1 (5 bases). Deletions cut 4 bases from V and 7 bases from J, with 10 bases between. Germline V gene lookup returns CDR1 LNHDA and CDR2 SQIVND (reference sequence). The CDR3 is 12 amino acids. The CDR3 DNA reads TGTGCCAGTAGTACATCAGGGTTTGGCTACACCTTC. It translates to CASSTSGFGYTF.

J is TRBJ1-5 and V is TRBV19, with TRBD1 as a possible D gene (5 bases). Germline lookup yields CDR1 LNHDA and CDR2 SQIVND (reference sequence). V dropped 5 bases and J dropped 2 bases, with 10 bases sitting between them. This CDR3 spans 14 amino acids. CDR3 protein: CASSPSGGNQPQHF. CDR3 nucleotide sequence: TGTGCCAGTAGTCCATCGGGGGGCAATCAGCCCCAGCATTTT.

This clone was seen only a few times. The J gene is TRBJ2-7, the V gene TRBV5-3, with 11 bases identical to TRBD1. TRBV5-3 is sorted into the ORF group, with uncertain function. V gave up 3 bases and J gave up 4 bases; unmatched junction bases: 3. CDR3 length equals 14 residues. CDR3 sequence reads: CARSSGQGVYEQYF. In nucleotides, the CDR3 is TGTGCCAGAAGCTCGGGACAGGGGGTTTACGAGCAGTACTTC.

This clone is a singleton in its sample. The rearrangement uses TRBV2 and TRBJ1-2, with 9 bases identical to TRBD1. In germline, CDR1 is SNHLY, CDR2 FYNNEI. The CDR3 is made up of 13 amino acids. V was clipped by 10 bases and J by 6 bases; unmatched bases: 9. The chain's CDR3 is CAKEGQGRNGYTF. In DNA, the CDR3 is TGTGCCAAAGAGGGACAGGGAAGAAATGGCTACACCTTC.

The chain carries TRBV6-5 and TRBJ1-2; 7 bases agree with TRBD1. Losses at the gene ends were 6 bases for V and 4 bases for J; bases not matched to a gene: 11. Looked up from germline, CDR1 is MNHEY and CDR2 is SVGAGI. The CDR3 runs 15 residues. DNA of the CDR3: TGTGCCAGCAGGGGGCGCAGACAGGGTTTCTATGGCTACACCTTC. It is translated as CASRGRRQGFYGYTF.

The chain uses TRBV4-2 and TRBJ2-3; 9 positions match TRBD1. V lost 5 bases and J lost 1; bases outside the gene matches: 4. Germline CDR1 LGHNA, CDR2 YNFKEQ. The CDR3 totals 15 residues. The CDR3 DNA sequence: TGTGCCAGCAGCGTTAGACAGGGGGGCACAGATACGCAGTATTTT. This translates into CASSVRQGGTDTQYF.

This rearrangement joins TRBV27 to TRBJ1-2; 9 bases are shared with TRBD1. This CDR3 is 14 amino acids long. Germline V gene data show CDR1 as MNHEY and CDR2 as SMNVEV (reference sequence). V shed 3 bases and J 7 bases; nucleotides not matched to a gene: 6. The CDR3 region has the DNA TGTGCCAGCAGTTTTTCGACAGGGGGGGGTGGCTACACCTTC. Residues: CASSFSTGGGGYTF.

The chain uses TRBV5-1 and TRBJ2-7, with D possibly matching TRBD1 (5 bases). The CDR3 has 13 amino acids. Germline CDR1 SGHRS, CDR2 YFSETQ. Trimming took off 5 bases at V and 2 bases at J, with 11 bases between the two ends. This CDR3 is CASRPTVTYEQYF. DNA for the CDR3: TGCGCCAGCAGACCGACAGTGACCTACGAGCAGTACTTC.

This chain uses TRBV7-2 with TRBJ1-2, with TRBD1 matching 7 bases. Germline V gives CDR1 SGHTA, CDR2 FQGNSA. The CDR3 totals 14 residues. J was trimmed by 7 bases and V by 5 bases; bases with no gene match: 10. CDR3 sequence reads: CASSPPETGSGYTF. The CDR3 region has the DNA TGTGCCAGCAGCCCCCCGGAGACAGGGAGTGGCTACACCTTC.

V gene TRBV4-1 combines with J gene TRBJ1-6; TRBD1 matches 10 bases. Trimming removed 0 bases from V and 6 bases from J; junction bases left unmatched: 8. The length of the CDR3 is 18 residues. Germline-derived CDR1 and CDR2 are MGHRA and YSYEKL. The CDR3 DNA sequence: TGCGCCAGCAGCCAAGAGCCCCTCGACAGGGGGCTTAATTCACCCCTCCACTTT. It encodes CASSQEPLDRGLNSPLHF.

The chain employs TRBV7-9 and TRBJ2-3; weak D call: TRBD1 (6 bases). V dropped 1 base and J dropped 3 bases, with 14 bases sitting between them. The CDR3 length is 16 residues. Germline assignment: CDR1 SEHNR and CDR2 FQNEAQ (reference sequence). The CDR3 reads CASSLGVRQETDTQYF. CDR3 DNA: TGTGCCAGCAGCTTAGGTGTACGACAGGAAACAGATACGCAGTATTTT.

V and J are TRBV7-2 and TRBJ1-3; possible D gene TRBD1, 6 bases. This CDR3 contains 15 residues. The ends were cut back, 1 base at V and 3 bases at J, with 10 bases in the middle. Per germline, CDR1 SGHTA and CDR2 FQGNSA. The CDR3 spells CASSLVSGVGNTIYF. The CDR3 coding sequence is TGTGCCAGCAGCTTAGTATCAGGGGTTGGAAACACCATATATTTT.

The CDR3 reads CASSYSSEAFF. The CDR3, as DNA: TGTGCCAGCAGCTATTCATCCGAAGCTTTCTTT. The chain carries TRBV13 and TRBJ1-1; D remains ambiguous. Trimming removed 4 bases at V and 8 bases at J, with 8 bases between. The V gene's germline CDR1 is PRHDT and CDR2 FYEKMQ (reference sequence). The CDR3 contains 11 residues.

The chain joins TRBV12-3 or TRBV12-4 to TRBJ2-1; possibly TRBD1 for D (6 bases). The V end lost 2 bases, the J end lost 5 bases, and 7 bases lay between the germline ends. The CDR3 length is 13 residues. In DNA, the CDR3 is TGTGCCAGCAGTTTAAGGGGGAACAATGAGCAGTTCTTC. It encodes CASSLRGNNEQFF.

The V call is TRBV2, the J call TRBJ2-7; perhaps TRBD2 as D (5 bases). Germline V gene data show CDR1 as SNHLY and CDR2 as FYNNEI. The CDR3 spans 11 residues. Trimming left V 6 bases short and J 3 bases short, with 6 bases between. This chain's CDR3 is CASSGVYEQYF. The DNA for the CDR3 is TGTGCCAGCAGCGGGGTCTACGAGCAGTACTTC.

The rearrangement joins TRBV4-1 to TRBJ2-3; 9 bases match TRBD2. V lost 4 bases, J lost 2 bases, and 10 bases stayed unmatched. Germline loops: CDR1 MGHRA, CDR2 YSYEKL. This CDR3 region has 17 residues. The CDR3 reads CASSLETSGGYTDTQYF. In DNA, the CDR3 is TGCGCCAGCAGCCTAGAGACCAGCGGGGGGTACACAGATACGCAGTATTTT.

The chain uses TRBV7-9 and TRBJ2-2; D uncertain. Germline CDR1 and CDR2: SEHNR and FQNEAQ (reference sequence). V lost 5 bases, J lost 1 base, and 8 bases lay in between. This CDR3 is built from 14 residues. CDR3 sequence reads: CASSRRLNTGELFF. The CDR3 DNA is TGTGCCAGCAGCCGGAGACTGAACACCGGGGAGCTGTTTTTT. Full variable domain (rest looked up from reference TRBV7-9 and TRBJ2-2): DTGVSQNPRHKITKRGQNVTFRCDPISEHNRLYWYRQTLGQGPEFLTYFQNEAQLEKSRLLSDRFSAERPKGSFSTLEIQRTEQGDSAMYLCASSRRLNTGELFFGEGSRLTVL.

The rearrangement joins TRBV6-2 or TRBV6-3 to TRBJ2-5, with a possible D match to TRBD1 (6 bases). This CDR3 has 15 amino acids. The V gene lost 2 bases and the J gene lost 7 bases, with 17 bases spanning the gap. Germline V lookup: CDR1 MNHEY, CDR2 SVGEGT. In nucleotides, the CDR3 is TGTGCCAGCAGTTACATCACAGGGCCCTCGGTGACCCAGTACTTC. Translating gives CASSYITGPSVTQYF.

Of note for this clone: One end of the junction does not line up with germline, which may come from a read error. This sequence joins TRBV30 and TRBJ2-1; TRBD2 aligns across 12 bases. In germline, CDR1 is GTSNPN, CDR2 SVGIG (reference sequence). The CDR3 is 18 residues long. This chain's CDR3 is CAWTRGTSSGRAIYEQFF. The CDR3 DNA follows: TGTGCGTGGACACGGGGCACCTCTAGCGGGAGGGCCATCTATGAGCAGTTCTTC.

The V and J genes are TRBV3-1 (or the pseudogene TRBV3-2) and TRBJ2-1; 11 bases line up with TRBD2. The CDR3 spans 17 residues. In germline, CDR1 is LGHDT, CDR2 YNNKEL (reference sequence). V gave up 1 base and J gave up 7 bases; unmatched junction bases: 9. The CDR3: CASSQGLAGGSQNEQFF. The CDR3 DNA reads TGTGCCAGCAGCCAAGGTCTAGCGGGGGGATCTCAGAATGAGCAGTTCTTC.

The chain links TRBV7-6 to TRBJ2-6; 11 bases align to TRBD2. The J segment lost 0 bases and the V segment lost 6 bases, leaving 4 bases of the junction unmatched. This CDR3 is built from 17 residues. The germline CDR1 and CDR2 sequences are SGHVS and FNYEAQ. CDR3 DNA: TGTGCCAGCAGTTATAGCGGGGGGGGCTCTGGGGCCAACGTCCTGACTTTC. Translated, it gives CASSYSGGGSGANVLTF.

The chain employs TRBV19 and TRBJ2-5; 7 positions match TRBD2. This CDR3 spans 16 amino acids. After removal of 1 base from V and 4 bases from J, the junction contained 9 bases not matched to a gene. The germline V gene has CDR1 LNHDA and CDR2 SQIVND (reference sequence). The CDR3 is CASSIVAGETRETQYF. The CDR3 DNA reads TGTGCCAGTAGTATAGTGGCGGGAGAGACAAGAGAGACCCAGTACTTC.